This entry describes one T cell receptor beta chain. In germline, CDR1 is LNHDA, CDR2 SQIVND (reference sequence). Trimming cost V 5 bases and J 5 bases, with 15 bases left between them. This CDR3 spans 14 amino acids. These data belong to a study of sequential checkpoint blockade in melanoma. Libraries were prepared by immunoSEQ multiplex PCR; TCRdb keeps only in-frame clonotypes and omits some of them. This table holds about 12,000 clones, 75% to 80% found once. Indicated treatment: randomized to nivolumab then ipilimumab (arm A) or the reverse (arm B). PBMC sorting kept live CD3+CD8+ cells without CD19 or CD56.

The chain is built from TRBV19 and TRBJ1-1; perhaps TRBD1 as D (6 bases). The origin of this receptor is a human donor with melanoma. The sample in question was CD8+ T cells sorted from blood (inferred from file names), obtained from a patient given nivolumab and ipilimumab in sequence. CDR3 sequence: CASSVQGVGTEAFF. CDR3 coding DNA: TGTGCCAGTAGTGTACAGGGTGTTGGGACTGAAGCTTTCTTT.